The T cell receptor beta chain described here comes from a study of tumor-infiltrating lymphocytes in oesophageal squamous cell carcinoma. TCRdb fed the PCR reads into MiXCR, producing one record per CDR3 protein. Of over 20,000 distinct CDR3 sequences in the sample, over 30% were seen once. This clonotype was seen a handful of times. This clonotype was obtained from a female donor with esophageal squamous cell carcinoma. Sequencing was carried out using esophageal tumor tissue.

The CDR3 loop reads CASSIGWGHENIQYF. The CDR3 region has the DNA TGTGCCAGTAGTATTGGCTGGGGGCACGAAAACATTCAGTACTTC. The chain recombines TRBV19 with TRBJ2-4; a possible D gene is TRBD1 (6 bases). The germline CDR1 and CDR2 sequences are LNHDA and SQIVND (reference sequence). This CDR3 region has 15 residues. Trimming removed 3 bases at V and 5 bases at J, with 14 bases between. Supplemented by reference TRBV19 and TRBJ2-4, the full variable domain reads DGGITQSPKYLFRKEGQNVTLSCEQNLNHDAMYWYRQDPGQGLRLIYYSQIVNDFQKGDIAEGYSVSREKKESFPLTVTSAQKNPTAFYLCASSIGWGHENIQYFGAGTRLSVL.